This TCR beta chain originates from a study of CD8 T cells in ankylosing spondylitis. TCRdb analysed the 5' RACE reads with MiXCR anew, one entry per CDR3 protein. Of just over 350,000 distinct CDR3 sequences in the sample, 20% to 25% were seen once. Germline V gene lookup returns CDR1 MGHRA and CDR2 YSYEKL. V was pared by 1 base and J by 8 bases, with 18 bases between. This CDR3 is 16 amino acids long. The rearrangement uses TRBV4-1 and TRBJ2-4; possible D gene TRBD1, 5 bases. Sequences were obtained from blood, either unsorted or a sorted T cell fraction (not recorded which). This receptor was identified in a male donor with ankylosing spondylitis or in good health (not recorded which). The CDR3 DNA reads TGCGCCAGCAGCCAAGTGGGGCTGGAGAATAATTACATTCAGTACTTC. It yields the protein CASSQVGLENNYIQYF.